Each of the 19 T cell receptor beta chains below was sequenced from the same sample in a study of CD8 T cells in ankylosing spondylitis. TCRdb re-called the 5' RACE reads with MiXCR, one entry per CDR3 protein. Of under 200,000 distinct CDR3 sequences in the sample, roughly 10% were seen once. Source material: blood, either unsorted or a sorted T cell fraction (not recorded which). These receptors were taken from a female donor with ankylosing spondylitis or in good health (not recorded which).

This clonotype has a handful of counts. The rearrangement uses TRBV7-9 and TRBJ2-7, with TRBD2 as a possible D gene (5 bases). The length of the CDR3 is 12 residues. The germline V gene has CDR1 SEHNR and CDR2 FQNEAQ (reference sequence). V dropped 5 bases and J dropped 5 bases, with 10 bases sitting between them. In DNA form, the CDR3 reads TGTGCCAGCAGCCCAGACTACAACGAGCAGTACTTC. Translating it yields CASSPDYNEQYF.

This clonotype was found a few times. The chain carries TRBV7-9 and TRBJ2-7, with D tentatively TRBD1 (5 bases). The germline gives CDR1 SEHNR, CDR2 FQNEAQ (reference sequence). V gave up 2 bases and J gave up 3 bases, with 14 bases separating them. This CDR3 region has 15 residues. CDR3 residues: CASSLSQETFYEQYF. In nucleotides, the CDR3 is TGTGCCAGCAGCTTATCACAGGAAACCTTCTACGAGCAGTACTTC. Supplemented by reference TRBV7-9 and TRBJ2-7, the full variable domain reads DTGVSQNPRHKITKRGQNVTFRCDPISEHNRLYWYRQTLGQGPEFLTYFQNEAQLEKSRLLSDRFSAERPKGSFSTLEIQRTEQGDSAMYLCASSLSQETFYEQYFGPGTRLTVT.

The V and J genes are TRBV7-8 and TRBJ2-7, with D tentatively TRBD1 (7 bases). Germline V CDR1 and CDR2: SGHVS, FQNEAQ. The CDR3 length is 12 residues. V lost 10 bases, J lost 4 bases, and 14 bases lay in between. CDR3 DNA sequence: TGTGCCACCAGGGGGGAGACGTACGAGCAGTACTTC. It encodes CATRGETYEQYF.

This clonotype has only a few counts. The chain's CDR3 is CSAEQGGNTGELFF. CDR3 DNA sequence: TGCAGTGCTGAACAGGGGGGCAACACCGGGGAGCTGTTTTTT. The chain recombines TRBV20-1 with TRBJ2-2; 8 bases map to TRBD1. The CDR3 is made up of 14 amino acids. Germline loops: CDR1 DFQATT, CDR2 SNEGSKA (reference sequence). The V segment lost 5 bases and the J segment 2 bases; nucleotides outside the gene matches: 4.

The chain is built from TRBV18 and TRBJ2-4; D may be TRBD1 or TRBD2 (5 bases each). The germline CDR1 and CDR2 sequences are KGHSH and LQKENI. The CDR3 sequence is 15 residues long. V was cut by 3 bases and J by 10 bases, with 19 bases left in between. As DNA, the CDR3 is TGTGCCAGCTCACCCCACGGATTTGGGACCGGGATTCAGTACTTC. Its protein is CASSPHGFGTGIQYF.

This clonotype was counted many times. This sequence joins TRBV12-3 or TRBV12-4 and TRBJ1-3; a weak D match, TRBD1 (5 bases). CDR3 size: 14 residues. Trimming shortened V by 5 bases and J by 2 bases, and 10 bases separated the two germline ends. The CDR3 sequence is CASSDVTAGNTIYF. Here the CDR3 DNA reads TGTGCCAGCAGTGACGTGACAGCTGGAAACACCATATATTTT.

The V gene is TRBV6-2 or TRBV6-3, the J gene TRBJ2-7; 10 bases are a match to TRBD2. This CDR3 has 16 residues. Per the germline V gene, CDR1 is MNHEY and CDR2 is SVGEGT. V trimming: 4 bases; J trimming: 3 bases; junction bases outside the gene matches: 9. The CDR3 DNA is TGTGCCAGCAGTTTAGCGGGAGGCCAGGACTTCTACGAGCAGTACTTC. It encodes CASSLAGGQDFYEQYF.

This clonotype was detected a few times. The rearrangement uses TRBV20-1 and TRBJ2-7; 7 bases are shared with TRBD1. The CDR3 length is 15 residues. From germline, CDR1 is DFQATT and CDR2 SNEGSKA (reference sequence). Unmatched junction bases numbered 13, after V lost 6 bases and J lost 2 bases. In DNA form, the CDR3 reads TGCAGTGCCGGACCCAGGACAGGCGCAACCTACGAGCAGTACTTC. It translates to CSAGPRTGATYEQYF.

V gene TRBV5-1 combines with J gene TRBJ2-7; 9 nucleotides align to TRBD2. The V gene's germline CDR1 is SGHRS and CDR2 YFSETQ. The CDR3 sequence is 16 residues long. Trimming took 0 bases from V and 4 from J; bases not matched to a gene: 8. For the CDR3, the DNA is TGCGCCAGCAGCTTGGGTGGTAGCGGGAGAGGGTACGAGCAGTACTTC. Encoded protein: CASSLGGSGRGYEQYF.

The gene calls are TRBV12-3 or TRBV12-4 and TRBJ2-1; 11 bases align to TRBD2. Trimming cost V 6 bases and J 9 bases; bases outside gene matches: 7. There are 14 residues in the CDR3. As DNA, the CDR3 is TGTGCCAGCAGCTTCTTTAGCGGGAGGGGTGAGCAGTTCTTC. It is translated as CASSFFSGRGEQFF.

This clonotype has just a few counts. This sequence joins TRBV5-4 and TRBJ1-2; D not resolved. The CDR3 length is 14 residues. The ends were cut back, 4 bases at V and 6 bases at J, with 16 bases in the middle. Germline V CDR1 and CDR2: SGHNT, YYREEE (reference sequence). This CDR3 is CASSPSPGSDGYTF. CDR3 bases: TGTGCCAGCAGCCCGTCGCCGGGAAGTGATGGCTACACCTTC. The full variable domain, completed using reference TRBV5-4 and TRBJ1-2, is ETGVTQSPTHLIKTRGQQVTLRCSSQSGHNTVSWYQQALGQGPQFIFQYYREEENGRGNFPPRFSGLQFPNYSSELNVNALELDDSALYLCASSPSPGSDGYTFGSGTRLTVV.

The chain links TRBV7-9 to TRBJ2-5; no definite D call. The germline V gene has CDR1 SEHNR and CDR2 FQNEAQ (reference sequence). The ends were cut back, 5 bases at V and 5 bases at J, with 12 bases in the middle. The CDR3 loop spans 13 amino acids. The CDR3 region is CASSPVGSETQYF. The CDR3 DNA sequence: TGTGCCAGCAGCCCCGTGGGGTCGGAGACCCAGTACTTC. Full variable domain (missing parts from reference TRBV7-9 and TRBJ2-5): DTGVSQNPRHKITKRGQNVTFRCDPISEHNRLYWYRQTLGQGPEFLTYFQNEAQLEKSRLLSDRFSAERPKGSFSTLEIQRTEQGDSAMYLCASSPVGSETQYFGPGTRLLVL.

This rearrangement joins TRBV6-1 to TRBJ1-1, with 7 nucleotides matching TRBD1. After removal of 11 bases from V and 4 bases from J, the junction contained 16 bases not matched to a gene. Germline CDR1 is MNHNS and CDR2 is SASEGT. The CDR3 contains 15 residues. The CDR3 bases are TGTGCCGGGATAACCAGACAGGGAATCGGCACTGAAGCTTTCTTT. Translation gives CAGITRQGIGTEAFF.

This chain uses TRBV6-2 or TRBV6-3 with TRBJ2-3; TRBD1 agrees at 9 bases. The germline CDR1 and CDR2 sequences are MNHEY and SVGEGT. CDR3 length: 15 amino acids. V lost 6 bases, J lost 3 bases, and 7 bases stayed unmatched. The CDR3 DNA reads as TGTGCCAGCAGGTCCCCCGGGACAGGGACAGATACGCAGTATTTT. It codes for CASRSPGTGTDTQYF.

This clonotype came up many times. This chain links TRBV4-3 with TRBJ2-1; 9 bases are shared with TRBD2. The junction had 8 bases not matched to a gene; V was cut back by 0 bases and J by 8 bases. CDR3 length equals 16 residues. Germline V gene data show CDR1 as LGHNA and CDR2 as YSLEER. In DNA, the CDR3 is TGCGCCAGCAGCCAAGATGGTAGCGGGGGCGAACATGAGCAGTTCTTC. Its protein product is CASSQDGSGGEHEQFF.

There are many counts of this clonotype. The chain has TRBV9 and TRBJ1-2, with 8 nucleotides matching TRBD1. V trimming: 3 bases; J trimming: 3 bases; junction bases outside the gene matches: 4. The length of the CDR3 is 14 residues. Germline V gene sequence: CDR1 SGDLS, CDR2 YYNGEE. CDR3 in amino acids: CASSAGQGDYGYTF. The DNA for the CDR3 is TGTGCCAGCAGCGCAGGACAGGGTGACTATGGCTACACCTTC.

The chain links TRBV29-1 to TRBJ2-1; a possible D gene is TRBD1 (6 bases). The CDR3 contains 14 residues. V shed 3 bases and J shed 0 bases, with 9 bases lying between them. Germline CDR1 SQVTM, CDR2 ANQGSEA. The CDR3 reads CSVDGQSSYNEQFF. The CDR3 nucleotides read TGCAGCGTTGACGGACAGAGCTCCTACAATGAGCAGTTCTTC.

This clonotype came up many times. The chain uses TRBV7-2 and TRBJ2-7, with D tentatively TRBD1 or TRBD2 (6 bases each). Between the trimmed V and J ends, which lost 5 bases and 2 bases, there was a span of 16 bases. The CDR3 runs 15 residues. CDR1 SGHTA and CDR2 FQGNSA come from the germline V gene. CDR3 sequence: CASSTPGGLTYEQYF. CDR3 nucleotide sequence: TGTGCCAGCAGCACCCCCGGGGGCTTAACCTACGAGCAGTACTTC.

V gene TRBV6-2 or TRBV6-3 combines with J gene TRBJ2-7, with TRBD1 matching 7 bases. This CDR3 is 16 amino acids long. Unmatched junction bases numbered 7, after V lost 2 bases and J lost 0 bases. The germline CDR1 and CDR2 sequences are MNHEY and SVGEGT. The CDR3 region has the DNA TGTGCCAGCAGTTACCAGGACAGGCAGCCCTCCTACGAGCAGTACTTC. Translated: CASSYQDRQPSYEQYF.